One and the same sample provided the 14 T cell receptor beta chains below, sequenced in a study of T cell responses to AZD1222 COVID-19 vaccine (dated by TCRdb to the early 2020s). This specimen's time point label, interpreted: baseline before first vaccination. Libraries were made using the immunoSEQ multiplex PCR assay. In TCRdb, the immuneACCESS table is reduced to in-frame sequences with V and J assigned. These tables do not hold every clone; where another copy was compared, an unresolved V gene accounts for under half, and the others remain unexplained. Present in this sample are approximately 150,000 clones, almost 95% of which were seen just once. About 2.5% of the sample comes from the top ten. The sample here was peripheral blood, taken on day 0 of AZD1222 vaccination. Receptors originate from an adult in good health.

This clone appeared once. Other nucleotide sequences from this sample produce the same CDR3. This chain uses TRBV9 with TRBJ2-1; perhaps TRBD2 as D (5 bases). Germline V gene lookup returns CDR1 SGDLS and CDR2 YYNGEE. This CDR3 region has 13 residues. Deletions cut 4 bases from V and 5 bases from J, with 10 bases between. The DNA for the CDR3 is TGTGCCAGCAGCTTCGGGGTCGACAATGAGCAGTTCTTC. Translating gives CASSFGVDNEQFF.

The chain uses TRBV7-9 and TRBJ1-6; no definite D call. The CDR3 has 16 amino acids. Germline V gives CDR1 SEHNR, CDR2 FQNEAQ (reference sequence). Trimming took off 4 bases at V and 11 bases at J, with 21 bases between the two ends. This CDR3 reads CASSWEELRSEAPLHF. CDR3 sequence (DNA): TGTGCCAGCAGCTGGGAGGAGTTACGGAGCGAGGCACCCCTCCACTTT.

This chain joins TRBV14 and TRBJ1-6; D call uncertain. The CDR3 consists of 14 residues. Trimming pared 2 bases from V and 0 bases from J, leaving 2 bases between. In germline, CDR1 is SGHDN, CDR2 FVKESK. The CDR3 loop reads CASSQLSYNSPLHF. CDR3 sequence (DNA): TGTGCCAGCAGCCAACTCTCCTATAATTCACCCCTCCACTTT. Full variable domain (remainder filled in from reference TRBV14 and TRBJ1-6): EAGVTQFPSHSVIEKGQTVTLRCDPISGHDNLYWYRRVMGKEIKFLLHFVKESKQDESGMPNNRFLAERTGGTYSTLKVQPAELEDSGVYFCASSQLSYNSPLHFGNGTRLTVT.

In its sample, this clone was seen a few times. The gene calls are TRBV30 and TRBJ1-5; 10 nucleotides agree with TRBD1. The junction had 4 bases not matched to a gene; V was cut back by 5 bases and J by 6 bases. The CDR3 covers 13 residues. Germline CDR1 is GTSNPN and CDR2 is SVGIG (reference sequence). CDR3 bases: TGTGCCTGGGACAGGGGGCTTCGTCAGCCCCAGCATTTT. Protein: CAWDRGLRQPQHF.

The table lists this clone with a count of one. The chain uses TRBV11-2 and TRBJ2-1, with D perhaps matching TRBD1 or TRBD2 (5 bases each). The length of the CDR3 is 13 residues. Trimming cost V 4 bases and J 6 bases, with 10 bases left between them. Germline CDR1 SGHAT, CDR2 FQNNGV. The CDR3 spells CASSSGPPNEQFF. The CDR3 DNA sequence: TGTGCCAGCAGCTCGGGACCTCCCAATGAGCAGTTCTTC.

This chain links TRBV6-2 or TRBV6-3 with TRBJ1-4; unclear D gene. Trimming cost V 0 bases and J 11 bases, with 7 bases left between them. Germline CDR1 MNHEY, CDR2 SVGEGT. CDR3 size: 12 residues. CDR3 in amino acids: CASSYSIGKLFF. The CDR3 region has the DNA TGTGCCAGCAGTTACTCGATCGGGAAACTGTTTTTT.

In DNA form, the CDR3 reads TGTGCCAGTAGTACGGGACTTTCCCAGGTTGCCGAGCAGTACTTC. Translated: CASSTGLSQVAEQYF. This rearrangement joins TRBV19 to TRBJ2-7, with a weak D call TRBD2 (6 bases). The CDR3 loop spans 15 amino acids. Germline V CDR1 and CDR2: LNHDA, SQIVND (reference sequence). Deletions cut 4 bases from V and 6 bases from J, with 19 bases between.

The V gene is TRBV28, the J gene TRBJ2-3, with unresolved D. V gave up 3 bases and J gave up 4 bases, with 5 bases separating them. This CDR3 is 12 amino acids long. The V gene's germline CDR1 is MDHEN and CDR2 SYDVKM. The chain's CDR3 is CASSLVPDTQYF. In nucleotides, the CDR3 is TGTGCCAGCAGTTTGGTTCCAGATACGCAGTATTTT.

This clone occurred once. The gene calls are TRBV5-1 and TRBJ1-3; 10 positions agree with TRBD1. The CDR3 spans 17 residues. Per the germline V gene, CDR1 is SGHRS and CDR2 is YFSETQ. The V gene end was trimmed by 4 bases and the J gene end by 1 base; junction bases not matched to a gene: 8. The chain's CDR3 is CASSRGQGPTSGNTIYF. The CDR3, as DNA: TGCGCCAGCAGCCGGGGACAGGGGCCCACGTCTGGAAACACCATATATTTT. Supplemented by reference TRBV5-1 and TRBJ1-3, the full variable domain reads KAGVTQTPRYLIKTRGQQVTLSCSPISGHRSVSWYQQTPGQGLQFLFEYFSETQRNKGNFPGRFSGRQFSNSRSEMNVSTLELGDSALYLCASSRGQGPTSGNTIYFGEGSWLTVV.

The rearrangement links TRBV2 to TRBJ2-5; 7 nucleotides align to TRBD1. With 6 bases clipped from V and 2 bases from J, the junction kept 6 bases outside the gene matches. Germline values: CDR1 SNHLY, CDR2 FYNNEI. This CDR3 contains 14 residues. The CDR3 sequence is CASSPGTEQETQYF. The CDR3 coding sequence is TGTGCCAGCAGCCCCGGGACAGAACAAGAGACCCAGTACTTC.

This chain uses TRBV27 with TRBJ2-7, with 8 bases fitting TRBD1. The junction had 6 bases not matched to a gene; V was cut back by 5 bases and J by 0 bases. The CDR3 covers 15 residues. The germline gives CDR1 MNHEY, CDR2 SMNVEV (reference sequence). The CDR3 nucleotides read TGTGCCAGCAGTACCACCGGGACAGGCTCCTACGAGCAGTACTTC. This codes for CASSTTGTGSYEQYF.

This chain links TRBV5-1 with TRBJ2-1, with unresolved D. The V and J ends lost 3 bases and 0 bases respectively, with 13 bases between them. CDR3 length equals 16 residues. CDR1 is SGHRS and CDR2 is YFSETQ in the germline V gene. CDR3 sequence (DNA): TGCGCCAGCAGCTCCGACGACGGTAGCTCCTACAATGAGCAGTTCTTC. This codes for CASSSDDGSSYNEQFF.

The gene calls are TRBV9 and TRBJ1-5, with D unresolved. Germline lookup yields CDR1 SGDLS and CDR2 YYNGEE. The CDR3 loop spans 15 amino acids. V was clipped by 0 bases and J by 3 bases, with 10 bases between them. The CDR3 sequence is CASSVDGQFNQPQHF. Written as DNA, the CDR3 is TGTGCCAGCAGCGTAGACGGGCAGTTCAATCAGCCCCAGCATTTT.

The genes are TRBV7-9 and TRBJ1-3; no clear D. From germline, CDR1 is SEHNR and CDR2 FQNEAQ (reference sequence). The CDR3 has 17 amino acids. Trimming cost V 1 base and J 2 bases, with 15 bases left between them. The CDR3 bases are TGTGCCAGCAGCTTAGGACGGGCCACCGGACCTGGAAACACCATATATTTT. It codes for CASSLGRATGPGNTIYF.